This entry is about one T cell receptor beta chain. Its target is unknown. One end of the junction is discordant with germline, which a read error may explain. Primers for the PCR totalled 60 Vbeta and 13 Jbeta. Original handling: Approximately 9.9 million shared chains were among the roughly 80 million unique TCR beta chains that a later analysis counted. The assay was immunoSEQ multiplex PCR, and TCRdb's table has in-frame clones only and misses some. The V and J calls and clone size were taken over from that table, and D and trimming were inferred from the DNA. The top ten hold 1.5% to 2% of the sample, which has roughly 180,000 clones, around 80% seen once. This entry belongs to a study of cytomegalovirus exposure and HLA in healthy donors. General study results and limits: Altogether, about 160 TCR beta chains were recorded as cytomegalovirus-associated.

The sequenced sample consisted of PBMCs. The clonotype originates from a woman aged 25-40 years in good health and CMV-seronegative.

The DNA for the CDR3 is TGTGCCTCGACAACCTCGGCTTTCTCCAACAATGAGCAGTTCTTC. This encodes CASTTSAFSNNEQFF. This chain uses TRBV30 with TRBJ2-1; no definite D call. This CDR3 has 15 amino acids. The germline V gene encodes CDR1 GTSNPN and CDR2 SVGIG (reference sequence).